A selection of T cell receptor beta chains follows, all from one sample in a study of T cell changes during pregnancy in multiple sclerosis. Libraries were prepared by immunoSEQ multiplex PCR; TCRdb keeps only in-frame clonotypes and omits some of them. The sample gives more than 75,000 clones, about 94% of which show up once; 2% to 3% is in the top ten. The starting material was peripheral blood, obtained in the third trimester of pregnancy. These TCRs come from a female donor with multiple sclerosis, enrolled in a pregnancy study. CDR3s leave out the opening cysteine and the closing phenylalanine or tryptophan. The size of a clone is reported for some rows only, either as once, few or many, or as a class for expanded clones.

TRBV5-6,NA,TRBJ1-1,ASSLGQGSTEAF
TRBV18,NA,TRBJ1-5,ASSLQGNNQPQH
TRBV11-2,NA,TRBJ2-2,ASSLEFGTGVPGSTGELF
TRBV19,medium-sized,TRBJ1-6,ACGGRIYNSPLH
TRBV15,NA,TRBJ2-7,ATNDRSSYEQY
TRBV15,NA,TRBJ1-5,ATSVSEGVGGNQPQH
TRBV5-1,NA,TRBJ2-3,ASSLVGAYTDTQY
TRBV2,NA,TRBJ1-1,ASSGTAKTEAF
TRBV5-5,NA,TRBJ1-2,ASTSQGNYGYT
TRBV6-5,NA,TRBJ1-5,ASSYSLDPSNQPQH
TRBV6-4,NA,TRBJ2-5,ASSEIVTGSDREQETQY
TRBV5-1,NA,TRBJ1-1,ASSASGQGNTEAF
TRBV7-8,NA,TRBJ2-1,ASSLLQPNNEQF
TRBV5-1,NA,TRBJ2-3,ASSWEDGGYTQY
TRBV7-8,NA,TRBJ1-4,ASSLVTTNEKLF
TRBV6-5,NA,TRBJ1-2,ASSYSGLSRRGYT
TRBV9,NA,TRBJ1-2,ASNHGWQASSGYT
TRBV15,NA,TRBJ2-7,ATSRGRGQGTYEQY
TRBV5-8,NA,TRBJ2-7,ASSLVTGGFAYEQY
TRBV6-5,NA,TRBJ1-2,ASSPQGVDGYT
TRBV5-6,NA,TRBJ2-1,ASSLGRNEQF
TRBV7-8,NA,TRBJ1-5,ASSLAPSQPQH
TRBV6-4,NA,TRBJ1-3,ASTLTVFSGNTIY
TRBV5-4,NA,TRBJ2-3,ASSFKRESTDTQY
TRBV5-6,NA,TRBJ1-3,ASSPGYPVSGNTIY
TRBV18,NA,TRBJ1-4,ASSPSAGGDEKLF
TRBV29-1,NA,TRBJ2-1,SVSGGYNEQF
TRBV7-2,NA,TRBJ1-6,ASSPHRDSPLH
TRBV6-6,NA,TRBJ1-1,ASRPGTTGWDTEAF
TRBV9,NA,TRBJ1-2,ASSVEGARFSGYT
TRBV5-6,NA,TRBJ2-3,ASSSLGGGATDTQY
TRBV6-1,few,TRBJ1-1,ASTAGGAAF
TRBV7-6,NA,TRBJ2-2,ASSWRGSNTGELF
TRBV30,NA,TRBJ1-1,AWSTGTGDGKAF
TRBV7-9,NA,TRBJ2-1,ASSLESWGRVNEQF
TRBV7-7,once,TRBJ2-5,ASSFGPQGETQY
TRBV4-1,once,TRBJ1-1,ASSQGTGFMNTEAF
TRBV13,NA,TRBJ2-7,ASSPSNQGPEQY
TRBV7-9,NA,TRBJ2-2,ASSTDGTGGVQAGELF
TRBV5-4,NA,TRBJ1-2,ASTPRGQYGYT
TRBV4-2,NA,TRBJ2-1,ASSRTTSFPNEQF
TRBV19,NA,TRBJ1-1,ASSIELWEKAF
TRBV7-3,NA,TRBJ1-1,ASSTSPNTEAF
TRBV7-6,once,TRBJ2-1,ASSLGEGLINEQF
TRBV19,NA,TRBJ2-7,ASSPNYGISYEQY
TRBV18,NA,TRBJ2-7,ASSGQGDYEQY